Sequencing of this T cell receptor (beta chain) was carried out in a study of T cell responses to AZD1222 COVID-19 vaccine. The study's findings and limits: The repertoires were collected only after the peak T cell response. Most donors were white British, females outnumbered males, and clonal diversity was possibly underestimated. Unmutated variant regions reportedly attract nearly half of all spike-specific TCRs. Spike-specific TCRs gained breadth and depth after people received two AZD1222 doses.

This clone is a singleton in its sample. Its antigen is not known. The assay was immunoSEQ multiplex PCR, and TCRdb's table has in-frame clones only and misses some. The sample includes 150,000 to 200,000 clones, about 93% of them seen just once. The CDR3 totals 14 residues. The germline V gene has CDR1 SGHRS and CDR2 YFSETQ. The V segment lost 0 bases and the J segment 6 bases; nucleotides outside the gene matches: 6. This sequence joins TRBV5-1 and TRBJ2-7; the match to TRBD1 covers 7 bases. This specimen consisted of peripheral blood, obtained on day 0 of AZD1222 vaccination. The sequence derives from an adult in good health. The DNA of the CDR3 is TGCGCCAGCAGCTTGGAGACAGGGACGGGCGAGCAGTACTTC. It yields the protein CASSLETGTGEQYF.